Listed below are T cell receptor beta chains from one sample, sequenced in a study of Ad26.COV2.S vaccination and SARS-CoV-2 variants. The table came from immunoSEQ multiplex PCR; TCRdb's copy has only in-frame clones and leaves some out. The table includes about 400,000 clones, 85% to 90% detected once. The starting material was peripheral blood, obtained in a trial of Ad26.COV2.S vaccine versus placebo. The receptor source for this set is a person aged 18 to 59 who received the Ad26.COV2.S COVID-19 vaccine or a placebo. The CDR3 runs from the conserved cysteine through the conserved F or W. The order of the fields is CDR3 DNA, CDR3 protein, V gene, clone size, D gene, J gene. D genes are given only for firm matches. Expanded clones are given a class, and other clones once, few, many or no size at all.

CDR3 DNA: TGTGCCAGCAGTTTATCGGCTTACACAGATACGCAGTATTTT; CDR3 protein: CASSLSAYTDTQYF; V gene: TRBV27; clone size: NA; D gene: NA; J gene: TRBJ2-3
CDR3 DNA: TGTGCCAGCAGTTTTCCGGGGATGCAAGAGACCCAGTACTTC; CDR3 protein: CASSFPGMQETQYF; V gene: TRBV27; clone size: NA; D gene: NA; J gene: TRBJ2-5
CDR3 DNA: TGCGCCAGCAGCACGCGGACAGGGATCTACGAGCAGTACTTC; CDR3 protein: CASSTRTGIYEQYF; V gene: TRBV4-1; clone size: NA; D gene: TRBD1; J gene: TRBJ2-7
CDR3 DNA: TGTGCCAGCAGCTCAAGGGCAGGGGGCGACTATGGCTACACCTTC; CDR3 protein: CASSSRAGGDYGYTF; V gene: TRBV9; clone size: NA; D gene: TRBD1; J gene: TRBJ1-2
CDR3 DNA: TGTGCCAGCAGCCAAACGAACAGGCTATTGAACACTGAAGCTTTCTTT; CDR3 protein: CASSQTNRLLNTEAFF; V gene: TRBV3-1/TRBV3-2; clone size: once; D gene: NA; J gene: TRBJ1-1
CDR3 DNA: TGTGCCAGCAGCTTAACAGGCGGGGCGGGGACAGCTCGTCCTAGGTCCCAGTACTTC; CDR3 protein: CASSLTGGAGTARPRSQYF; V gene: TRBV7-4; clone size: NA; D gene: NA; J gene: TRBJ2-5
CDR3 DNA: TGCGCCAGCACCCCCGGGACAATGAACACTGAAGCTTTCTTT; CDR3 protein: CASTPGTMNTEAFF; V gene: TRBV5-1; clone size: NA; D gene: NA; J gene: TRBJ1-1
CDR3 DNA: TGCGCCAGCAGCTTCACAGGAAACTACGAGCAGTACTTC; CDR3 protein: CASSFTGNYEQYF; V gene: TRBV5-1; clone size: few; D gene: NA; J gene: TRBJ2-7
CDR3 DNA: TGTGCCAGCGCGGGACAGGCCTCCTACGAGCAGTACTTC; CDR3 protein: CASAGQASYEQYF; V gene: TRBV2; clone size: NA; D gene: TRBD1; J gene: TRBJ2-7
CDR3 DNA: TGTGCCAGCAGTCGGGACGCGCAGACCCAGTACTTC; CDR3 protein: CASSRDAQTQYF; V gene: TRBV7-2; clone size: NA; D gene: NA; J gene: TRBJ2-5
CDR3 DNA: TGCAGCGTTGCGCCTGGAGAGACCCAGTACTTC; CDR3 protein: CSVAPGETQYF; V gene: TRBV29-1; clone size: NA; D gene: NA; J gene: TRBJ2-5
CDR3 DNA: TGTGCCAGCAGCGCGGACGTCCGCTCCTATAATTCACCCCTCCACTTT; CDR3 protein: CASSADVRSYNSPLHF; V gene: TRBV9; clone size: NA; D gene: NA; J gene: TRBJ1-6
CDR3 DNA: TGCGCCAGCAGCCAAGACGGGCGCGCAGGGTCGGATATCCACAATGAGCAGTTCTTC; CDR3 protein: CASSQDGRAGSDIHNEQFF; V gene: TRBV4-3; clone size: NA; D gene: NA; J gene: TRBJ2-1
CDR3 DNA: TGCAGTGCTAGCGACTACCGGGGCTACACCTTC; CDR3 protein: CSASDYRGYTF; V gene: TRBV20-1; clone size: NA; D gene: NA; J gene: TRBJ1-2
CDR3 DNA: TGTGCCAGCAGTTCAATTCGACCGCAGACAGAAATCTATGGCTACACCTTC; CDR3 protein: CASSSIRPQTEIYGYTF; V gene: TRBV6-8; clone size: NA; D gene: NA; J gene: TRBJ1-2
CDR3 DNA: TGTGCCAGTAGTATAGTACGCAGGGGCGATCAGCCCCAGCATTTT; CDR3 protein: CASSIVRRGDQPQHF; V gene: TRBV19; clone size: NA; D gene: NA; J gene: TRBJ1-5
CDR3 DNA: TGTGCCAGCAGCTCGACAGTCTCTGGAAACACCATATATTTT; CDR3 protein: CASSSTVSGNTIYF; V gene: TRBV7-9; clone size: NA; D gene: NA; J gene: TRBJ1-3
CDR3 DNA: TGTGCCAGCAGCGGTTCGACTAGCGGGGCGGACGGGTATACGCAGTATTTT; CDR3 protein: CASSGSTSGADGYTQYF; V gene: TRBV9; clone size: NA; D gene: TRBD2; J gene: TRBJ2-3
CDR3 DNA: TGTGCCAGCAGTGTTACGGGGGGAGGGAATCAGCCCCAGCATTTT; CDR3 protein: CASSVTGGGNQPQHF; V gene: TRBV2; clone size: NA; D gene: NA; J gene: TRBJ1-5
CDR3 DNA: TGTGCCAGCAGTTACTCGAGTTCAGAAGGTTCACCCCTCCACTTT; CDR3 protein: CASSYSSSEGSPLHF; V gene: TRBV6-2/TRBV6-3; clone size: once; D gene: NA; J gene: TRBJ1-6
CDR3 DNA: TGTGCCAGCAGCTTTGATTGGCGGGTCGGTGGGACCCAGTACTTC; CDR3 protein: CASSFDWRVGGTQYF; V gene: TRBV7-7; clone size: NA; D gene: NA; J gene: TRBJ2-5
CDR3 DNA: TGTGCCAGCAGTTATGAAATTGATCGGGGACGCAGCACAGATACGCAGTATTTT; CDR3 protein: CASSYEIDRGRSTDTQYF; V gene: TRBV6-2/TRBV6-3; clone size: NA; D gene: NA; J gene: TRBJ2-3
CDR3 DNA: TGTGCCAGCAGCATGGGGCGGGATCGGCAGTACTTC; CDR3 protein: CASSMGRDRQYF; V gene: TRBV4-2; clone size: few; D gene: NA; J gene: TRBJ2-7
CDR3 DNA: TGTGCCAGCAGCTTCGACAACTCCTACGAGCAGTACTTC; CDR3 protein: CASSFDNSYEQYF; V gene: TRBV7-9; clone size: NA; D gene: NA; J gene: TRBJ2-7
CDR3 DNA: TGTGCCACCAGCGTCAGACAGGGAGGGATTGAGCAGTTCTTC; CDR3 protein: CATSVRQGGIEQFF; V gene: TRBV15; clone size: NA; D gene: NA; J gene: TRBJ2-1
CDR3 DNA: TGTGCCAGCACTATGGGGACAGAGCAGTTCTTC; CDR3 protein: CASTMGTEQFF; V gene: TRBV5-4; clone size: NA; D gene: NA; J gene: TRBJ2-1
CDR3 DNA: TGTGCCAGCAGTACAAACAATGAGCAGTTCTTC; CDR3 protein: CASSTNNEQFF; V gene: TRBV6-6; clone size: NA; D gene: NA; J gene: TRBJ2-1
CDR3 DNA: TGTGCCTGGAGTGTTAGAAGGCTAACAGAGACCCAGTACTTC; CDR3 protein: CAWSVRRLTETQYF; V gene: TRBV30; clone size: NA; D gene: NA; J gene: TRBJ2-5
CDR3 DNA: TGCGCCAGCAGCTTGCTGGCAGGGGAAGCCTATGGCTACACCTTC; CDR3 protein: CASSLLAGEAYGYTF; V gene: TRBV5-1; clone size: NA; D gene: NA; J gene: TRBJ1-2
CDR3 DNA: TGTGCCAGCAGTTTAGAACGGGGATGGCCCCAGCATTTT; CDR3 protein: CASSLERGWPQHF; V gene: TRBV12-3/TRBV12-4; clone size: NA; D gene: NA; J gene: TRBJ1-5
CDR3 DNA: TGTGCCAGCAGCGTAGGACAGGGGGACTATGGCTACACCTTC; CDR3 protein: CASSVGQGDYGYTF; V gene: TRBV9; clone size: NA; D gene: TRBD1; J gene: TRBJ1-2
CDR3 DNA: TGTGCCAGCGGACAGAGCTCCTACGAGCAGTACTTC; CDR3 protein: CASGQSSYEQYF; V gene: TRBV12-3/TRBV12-4; clone size: NA; D gene: NA; J gene: TRBJ2-7
CDR3 DNA: TGTGCCTGGAGTACGGAGGGATATGGCTACACCTTC; CDR3 protein: CAWSTEGYGYTF; V gene: TRBV30; clone size: NA; D gene: NA; J gene: TRBJ1-2
CDR3 DNA: TGCGCCAGCAGCTCAGAGGCGGGTTACACTGAAGCTTTCTTT; CDR3 protein: CASSSEAGYTEAFF; V gene: TRBV5-1; clone size: NA; D gene: NA; J gene: TRBJ1-1
CDR3 DNA: TGTGCCAGCTCACTAGCGGGTGAGCAGTTCTTC; CDR3 protein: CASSLAGEQFF; V gene: TRBV18; clone size: NA; D gene: TRBD2; J gene: TRBJ2-1
CDR3 DNA: TGTGCCAGCAGTTCTCTGGGGTTCGGGGAGACCCAGTACTTC; CDR3 protein: CASSSLGFGETQYF; V gene: TRBV28; clone size: NA; D gene: NA; J gene: TRBJ2-5
CDR3 DNA: TGCGCCAGCAGCTTGGAGGGCAGGGACTCTGGAAACACCATATATTTT; CDR3 protein: CASSLEGRDSGNTIYF; V gene: TRBV5-1; clone size: NA; D gene: NA; J gene: TRBJ1-3
CDR3 DNA: TGCGCCAGCAGTCGGGGACTAGCGGGGTACACCGGGGAGCTGTTTTTT; CDR3 protein: CASSRGLAGYTGELFF; V gene: TRBV5-1; clone size: NA; D gene: TRBD2; J gene: TRBJ2-2
CDR3 DNA: TGTGCCAGCAGTAACAGATACGAGCAGTACTTC; CDR3 protein: CASSNRYEQYF; V gene: TRBV6-5; clone size: once; D gene: NA; J gene: TRBJ2-7
CDR3 DNA: TGTGCCTGGAGTAACCTCGAGGCCGACTCATCTAATGAAAAACTGTTTTTT; CDR3 protein: CAWSNLEADSSNEKLFF; V gene: TRBV30; clone size: NA; D gene: NA; J gene: TRBJ1-4
CDR3 DNA: TGTGCCATCAGTGAGTCTACCGGGGGAGTTGAGCAGTTCTTC; CDR3 protein: CAISESTGGVEQFF; V gene: TRBV10-3; clone size: NA; D gene: NA; J gene: TRBJ2-1
CDR3 DNA: TGTGCCAGCAGGACCGGGACTAGCGGGGGGTTCGGGGAGCTGTTTTTT; CDR3 protein: CASRTGTSGGFGELFF; V gene: TRBV5-5; clone size: NA; D gene: TRBD2; J gene: TRBJ2-2
CDR3 DNA: TGTGCCAGCAGCTTATCCCCGGGGAGGGGAAACGACGAGCAGTACTTC; CDR3 protein: CASSLSPGRGNDEQYF; V gene: TRBV7-6; clone size: NA; D gene: TRBD2; J gene: TRBJ2-7
CDR3 DNA: TGCGCCAGCAGCTTAAAGCAGGGCTTGAACACTGAAGCTTTCTTT; CDR3 protein: CASSLKQGLNTEAFF; V gene: TRBV5-1; clone size: NA; D gene: NA; J gene: TRBJ1-1
CDR3 DNA: TGTGCCTGGAGTGGACCGGTCCTCTACAATGAGCAGTTCTTC; CDR3 protein: CAWSGPVLYNEQFF; V gene: TRBV30; clone size: NA; D gene: NA; J gene: TRBJ2-1
CDR3 DNA: TGTGCCAGCAGTTTAGGGGATCAGCCCCAGCATTTT; CDR3 protein: CASSLGDQPQHF; V gene: TRBV12-3/TRBV12-4; clone size: NA; D gene: NA; J gene: TRBJ1-5
CDR3 DNA: TGCGCCAGCAGAGCCGCCCTAGCGGTCCAAGAGACCCAGTACTTC; CDR3 protein: CASRAALAVQETQYF; V gene: TRBV10-2; clone size: NA; D gene: TRBD2; J gene: TRBJ2-5
CDR3 DNA: TGTGCCAGCAGCCACGATTCCAGCTATGGCTACACCTTC; CDR3 protein: CASSHDSSYGYTF; V gene: TRBV3-1/TRBV3-2; clone size: once; D gene: NA; J gene: TRBJ1-2
CDR3 DNA: TGTGCCACCAGCAGAGATGGAGCGGGGGTATACAATGAGCAGTTCTTC; CDR3 protein: CATSRDGAGVYNEQFF; V gene: TRBV15; clone size: NA; D gene: TRBD2; J gene: TRBJ2-1
CDR3 DNA: TGTGCCAGCAGCTTAGGAAAATGGAGGGTGCCTAACTATGGCTACACCTTC; CDR3 protein: CASSLGKWRVPNYGYTF; V gene: TRBV5-4; clone size: NA; D gene: NA; J gene: TRBJ1-2